This section outlines one T cell receptor (beta chain) sequence together with its context. Its antigen is not identified. The data stem from a study of T cell responses to AZD1222 COVID-19 vaccine. Whole-study context: Second-dose timings of about 4 or about 12 weeks were pooled.

Points from the study as a whole: The study identified only a handful of AZD1222 recipients as seropositive at baseline. Targeting of unmutated variant regions was reportedly seen in nearly half of spike-specific TCRs. The sample set comprised mostly white British donors with more females, and clonal diversity was possibly underestimated.

Here immunoSEQ multiplex PCR was the method, and the copy in TCRdb shows in-frame clones only, minus some. Among 90,000 to 130,000 clones listed, approximately 86% were seen once. Here the sequenced sample was peripheral blood, taken on day 0 of AZD1222 vaccination. The source is an adult in good health.

The CDR3 DNA reads TGTGCCAGTAGTAGGACAGCTATGAATGAAAAACTGTTTTTT. Encoded protein: CASSRTAMNEKLFF. The rearrangement uses TRBV19 and TRBJ1-4; D might be TRBD1 (6 bases). The CDR3 sequence is 14 residues long. Trimming removed 4 bases at V and 5 bases at J, with 11 bases between. Germline V gene lookup returns CDR1 LNHDA and CDR2 SQIVND (reference sequence).